These 4 T cell receptor beta chains originate from one sample sequenced in a study of PD-1 blockade in classical Hodgkin lymphoma. Sample time point: cycle 4 day 1 (C4D1), after less than 7 weeks of nivolumab. Each patient experienced a relapse that followed autologous stem cell transplantation, and brentuximab vedotin exposure varied. Sequenced by immunoSEQ multiplex PCR; TCRdb stores in-frame clones only, minus some. The sample lists roughly 96,000 clones, under 95% seen once, with about 2% in the top ten. The sequencing used peripheral blood mononuclear cells (PBMCs), collected before the fourth cycle of nivolumab. The receptors stem from a human donor with classical Hodgkin lymphoma.

The chain carries TRBV7-9 and TRBJ2-7, with D perhaps TRBD1 (6 bases). The length of the CDR3 is 15 residues. Deletions cut 5 bases from V and 5 bases from J, with 19 bases between. CDR1 and CDR2 from the germline V gene are SEHNR and FQNEAQ (reference sequence). The DNA of the CDR3 is TGTGCCAGCAGCCCGACACAGGGAGCCAGCCACGAGCAGTACTTC. Translated, it gives CASSPTQGASHEQYF.

V usage is TRBV7-3 and J usage is TRBJ2-7; 12 bases match TRBD2. After removal of 0 bases from V and 4 bases from J, the junction contained 4 bases not matched to a gene. CDR3 length: 16 amino acids. Per germline, CDR1 SGHTA and CDR2 FQGTGA. Here the CDR3 DNA reads TGTGCCAGCAGCTTAACCCCCGGGACTAGCGGGTACGAGCAGTACTTC. It encodes CASSLTPGTSGYEQYF.

This chain connects TRBV28 to TRBJ1-1; 7 bases are shared with TRBD1. The germline CDR1 and CDR2 sequences are MDHEN and SYDVKM. The length of the CDR3 is 15 residues. The junction had 7 bases not matched to a gene; V was cut back by 6 bases and J by 0 bases. CDR3 in DNA: TGTGCCAGCAGGGAAAACAGGGGCATGAACACTGAAGCTTTCTTT. It codes for CASRENRGMNTEAFF.

The chain joins TRBV28 to TRBJ1-1; TRBD1 agrees at 10 bases. The CDR3 extends over 16 amino acids. Germline CDR1 MDHEN, CDR2 SYDVKM. The J segment lost 11 bases and the V segment lost 5 bases, leaving 17 bases of the junction unmatched. The CDR3 spells CASSLSGTGVGLGAFF. CDR3 coding DNA: TGTGCCAGCAGTCTCTCGGGGACAGGGGTAGGCTTGGGGGCTTTCTTT.